This is a list of T cell receptor beta chains from one sample in a study of beta chain features in type 1 diabetes. Assay: immunoSEQ multiplex PCR; the TCRdb copy retains only in-frame clones and omits some. This table holds approximately 240,000 clones, about a sixth found once. Sequences were obtained from naive CD4+ T cells from blood. These receptors all come from a man aged 25-45 years with type 1 diabetes. CDR3s include the opening cysteine and the closing phenylalanine or tryptophan. Fields, in order: J gene, V gene, CDR3 protein.

TRBJ2-7	TRBV7-8	CASSLGLAGHYEQYF
TRBJ2-7	TRBV4-2	CASSLGGTPAYEQYF
TRBJ2-5	TRBV5-1	CASSQPRQAQETQYF
TRBJ1-2	TRBV4-2	CASSLGTAGYTF
TRBJ2-1	TRBV7-2	CASSFQGTGSNEQFF
TRBJ2-7	TRBV29-1	CSVVGNSYEQYF
TRBJ2-7	TRBV2	CASSAQSGESEQYF
TRBJ2-1	TRBV7-2	CASSPGTPGGEQFF
TRBJ1-5	TRBV29-1	CSVEGQDGNQPQHF
TRBJ2-1	TRBV28	CASSLGGIRGEQFF
TRBJ2-7	TRBV21-1	CASSKASGAEEQYF
TRBJ1-1	TRBV5-6	CASSLLMTGMNTEAFF
TRBJ2-1	TRBV14	CASSQLAGGHNEQFF
TRBJ2-1	TRBV2	CASSPWGDVRFF
TRBJ2-1	TRBV7-2	CASSNPGTGHYNEQFF
TRBJ2-3	TRBV29-1	CSGGTATDTQYF
TRBJ2-6	TRBV15	CATSRDLRTYSGANVLTF
TRBJ2-1	TRBV5-1	CASSLSLAGVNEQFF
TRBJ1-1	TRBV7-8	CASSFRTGITEAFF
TRBJ2-1	TRBV11-1	CASSSGTGEANEQFF
TRBJ2-4	TRBV5-1	CASPTGPVLAKNIQYF
TRBJ1-4	TRBV29-1	CSAAESNEKLFF
TRBJ2-7	TRBV7-2	CASSLASSSEQYF
TRBJ1-1	TRBV28	CASSPLRGNTEAFF
TRBJ2-2	TRBV7-8	CASSLGQGDTGELFF
TRBJ2-1	TRBV4-1	CASSRSAGARTYNEQFF
TRBJ1-5	TRBV30	CAWSAGAGQPQHF
TRBJ2-1	TRBV30	CAWSEGTSGYNEQFF
TRBJ2-1	TRBV29-1	CSTTGDPYNEQFF
TRBJ2-3	TRBV27	CASSLSRVADTQYF
TRBJ2-7	TRBV7-2	CASSLSPLVGYEQYF
TRBJ2-1	TRBV14	CASSQGLPGTHEQFF
TRBJ2-3	TRBV7-2	CASSLLRGTDTQYF
TRBJ1-1	TRBV19	CASLRENTEAFF
TRBJ1-5	TRBV7-2	CASSLRQGGNQPQHF
TRBJ2-5	TRBV5-6	CASSLRGQEGTQYF
TRBJ2-3	TRBV7-9	CASSLEGGTDTQYF
TRBJ1-1	TRBV29-1	CSVEHTEAFF
TRBJ2-7	TRBV5-1	CASSLVETYEQYF
TRBJ2-3	TRBV15	CATRRGKVSDTQYF
TRBJ2-7	TRBV28	CASSRPQGSEQYF
TRBJ2-5	TRBV4-1	CASSQEGGMETQYF
TRBJ2-7	TRBV30	CAWSVAGAYEQYF
TRBJ2-5	TRBV7-2	CASSTGLVQETQYF
TRBJ2-4	TRBV6-4	CASRDTKNIQYF
TRBJ1-2	TRBV6-4	CASSADRSYGYTF
TRBJ2-3	TRBV29-1	CSAVDDRAWVDTQYF
TRBJ2-5	TRBV29-1	CSARTGEETQYF
TRBJ2-5	TRBV29-1	CSVRGQGASETQYF
TRBJ2-3	TRBV7-9	CASSLRLSTDTQYF
TRBJ2-5	TRBV9	CASSVVGGAETQYF
TRBJ2-1	TRBV28	CASRGTSGRGDEQFF
TRBJ2-7	TRBV25-1	CASSGHRDTLRQQYF
TRBJ2-3	TRBV30	CAWSNKGGDTQYF
TRBJ2-2	TRBV7-9	CASSLSPLANTGELFF
TRBJ2-2	TRBV29-1	CSVEKQLNTGELFF
TRBJ2-1	TRBV9	CASSLHFQDLSMSEQFF
TRBJ1-4	TRBV2	CASTGYEKLFF
TRBJ2-5	TRBV7-2	CASSLGLGQETQYF